The 9 T cell receptor beta chains in this list originate from one sample, sequenced in a study of T cell responses to AZD1222 COVID-19 vaccine. The method was immunoSEQ multiplex PCR; TCRdb's version includes in-frame clones alone and lacks a portion of them. The sample consists of roughly 180,000 clones, approximately 86% of them appearing once. The sequencing used peripheral blood, collected on day 0 of AZD1222 vaccination. The receptors come from an adult in good health.

This clone was observed once. The V and J genes are TRBV7-9 and TRBJ2-2; D remains ambiguous. CDR1 is SEHNR, CDR2 FQNEAQ, per germline (reference sequence). V lost 3 bases, J lost 2 bases, and 10 bases lay in between. The CDR3 length is 15 residues. The CDR3 DNA follows: TGTGCCAGCAGCTTCACTACACCCAACACCGGGGAGCTGTTTTTT. Translation: CASSFTTPNTGELFF.

V and J are TRBV7-3 and TRBJ1-1; D not certain. V was shortened by 6 bases and J by 0 bases, with 17 bases between the two germline ends. Looked up from germline, CDR1 is SGHTA and CDR2 is FQGTGA. This CDR3 is built from 16 residues. The chain's CDR3 is CASSPLDTSMNTEAFF. The CDR3 DNA follows: TGTGCCAGCAGTCCTCTCGACACCTCCATGAACACTGAAGCTTTCTTT. Based on the CDR3 plus reference TRBV7-3 and TRBJ1-1, the full variable domain is GAGVSQTPSNKVTEKGKYVELRCDPISGHTALYWYRQSLGQGPEFLIYFQGTGAADDSGLPNDRFFAVRPEGSVSTLKIQRTERGDSAVYLCASSPLDTSMNTEAFFGQGTRLTVV.

The rearrangement uses TRBV10-2 and TRBJ2-7, with 10 bases aligning to TRBD2. Trimming took 2 bases from V and 0 from J; bases not matched to a gene: 1. Germline V CDR1 and CDR2: WSHSY, SAAADI. CDR3 length: 15 residues. CDR3 DNA: TGCGCCAGCAGTGAGACTAGCGGGGTCTCCTACGAGCAGTACTTC. It translates to CASSETSGVSYEQYF.

The rearrangement links TRBV24-1 to TRBJ2-2; a possible D gene is TRBD1 (6 bases). Germline CDR1 reads KGHDR; CDR2 reads SFDVKD. The length of the CDR3 is 16 residues. Trimming left V 1 base short and J 0 bases short, with 8 bases between. The CDR3 bases are TGTGCCACCAGTGATTTCGGACAGACGAACACCGGGGAGCTGTTTTTT. It codes for CATSDFGQTNTGELFF.

This chain links TRBV9 with TRBJ2-6; 7 bases map to TRBD1. The germline V gene has CDR1 SGDLS and CDR2 YYNGEE. V was clipped by 2 bases and J by 0 bases; unmatched bases: 5. CDR3 size: 17 residues. The CDR3 sequence is CASSVGQINSGANVLTF. CDR3 DNA sequence: TGTGCCAGCAGCGTGGGACAGATAAACTCTGGGGCCAACGTCCTGACTTTC.

This chain links TRBV12-3 or TRBV12-4 with TRBJ1-2; D gene unclear. Between the trimmed V and J ends, which lost 6 bases and 2 bases, there was a span of 10 bases. The CDR3 totals 13 residues. Here the CDR3 DNA reads TGTGCCAGCAGATCGGACGGAAACTATGGCTACACCTTC. It yields the protein CASRSDGNYGYTF.

This sequence joins TRBV27 and TRBJ1-2, with D tentatively TRBD1 (6 bases). The V and J ends lost 5 bases and 6 bases respectively, with 7 bases between them. The CDR3 length is 11 residues. Looked up from germline, CDR1 is MNHEY and CDR2 is SMNVEV (reference sequence). The CDR3 here is CASSEGDGYTF. CDR3 DNA sequence: TGTGCCAGCAGTGAGGGGGATGGCTACACCTTC.

J is TRBJ1-1 and V is TRBV19; possible D gene TRBD1, 5 bases. CDR1 is LNHDA and CDR2 is SQIVND in the germline V gene (reference sequence). The CDR3 loop spans 13 amino acids. Trimming left V 4 bases short and J 5 bases short, with 11 bases between. The CDR3 DNA reads as TGTGCCAGTAGTAACGCCGGGGGGACTGAAGCTTTCTTT. Its protein product is CASSNAGGTEAFF.

This clone showed up just once. The chain combines TRBV6-1 with TRBJ2-1; TRBD2 matches 12 bases. With 2 bases clipped from V and 1 base from J, the junction kept 6 bases outside the gene matches. CDR1 is MNHNS, CDR2 SASEGT, per germline. The CDR3 consists of 18 residues. The CDR3 DNA reads as TGTGCCAGCAGTGAATCACTAGCGGGAGGCCTGTCCTACAATGAGCAGTTCTTC. It encodes CASSESLAGGLSYNEQFF.